One T cell receptor (beta chain) is described in this entry. No cognate antigen has been identified for it. No base qualities exist here, and no much larger clone lies one base off it. This sample was included in a study of blood T cell repertoires in COVID-19 (TCRdb year 2020). Looking at the study overall: Collaborator samples came from the United States, Italy and Spain and covered acute and convalescent phases of COVID-19. The material from the prospective study consisted of cDNA or gDNA derived from T cells, B-cell-depleted T cells, or PBMCs. Subjects who had been exposed to COVID-19, were actively infected with it, or had recovered from it provided the deeply sampled blood TCRbeta repertoires that made up the dataset. The repertoires were released in a freely available public database intended as a resource for research on the immune response to SARS-CoV-2. Samples were obtained from the ongoing ImmuneRACE study (first 160 participants) and from about 1,300 subjects provided by 6 global collaborators. Nearly every sample came with metadata listing a de-identified subject ID, COVID-19 status, age in years and sex. HLA class I and class II types, where available, came from metadata supplied by the sample provider rather than from assay-based typing.

The research as a whole found: Clinical and demographic metadata were provided uncurated, with the amount varying by source and participant.

Participants in the prospective study were aged 18 to 89 years, lived in some 24 United States geographic areas, and enrolled through a virtual design. Cohort assignment in the prospective study relied on participant-reported clinical history from a screening survey and a study questionnaire. Recovered participants in ImmuneRACE Cohort 3 were defined by two consecutive negative NP/OP PCR tests, clearance by a healthcare professional, or resolution of symptoms. In the prospective study, whole blood, serum and a nasopharyngeal or oropharyngeal swab were collected from each participant by mobile phlebotomists. Additional blood draws and questionnaires over an approximately 2-month period could optionally be provided by prospective study participants. Before DNA extraction, prospective study blood samples were shipped either frozen or at room temperature. The V end gives up 9 bases and the J end 2 bases, leaving 4 bases in the junction not matched to a gene. Via the germline V gene (reference sequence), CDR1 is MNHNY and CDR2 SVGAGI. The CDR3 starts with the cysteine, ends with the phenylalanine, and has 13 residues. Of the read, only the CDR3 DNA is kept; its 39 bases are in frame from base 1.

TCRbeta CDR3 regions were amplified from genomic DNA by means of the immunoSEQ Assay, a bias-controlled multiplex PCR. The study's own analysis went as follows. Within the assay, amplification of reference gene primers was used to estimate how many nucleated cells each sample contained. To quantify the absolute abundance of each unique TCRbeta CDR3 rearrangement, sequence reads were collapsed and filtered. For each sample, productive Simpson clonality was calculated as the square root of Simpson's diversity index across productive rearrangements. The table comes from immuneACCESS by way of TCRdb, which keeps in-frame sequences with V and J called. Part of the clones is missing from these tables; in studies checked, under half for an unresolved V gene and the rest for unknown reasons. V, J and clone size are taken as reported in that table, and D and trimming were inferred from the DNA itself. Recorded for this sample are some 300,000 clones; around nine tenths of them occurred a single time. The ten largest clones represent 1.7% of the sample.

The sequenced sample was PBMCs or T cells enriched from blood (not recorded which). The sequence derives from a woman between 40 and 55 years old who had recovered from COVID-19. The rearranged chain carries TRBV6-6 and TRBJ1-5, with TRBD1 identical over 7 junction bases. The sequenced DNA is TGTGCCAGTTCCGACAGGGGCAATCAGCCCCAGCATTTT. It encodes CASSDRGNQPQHF.